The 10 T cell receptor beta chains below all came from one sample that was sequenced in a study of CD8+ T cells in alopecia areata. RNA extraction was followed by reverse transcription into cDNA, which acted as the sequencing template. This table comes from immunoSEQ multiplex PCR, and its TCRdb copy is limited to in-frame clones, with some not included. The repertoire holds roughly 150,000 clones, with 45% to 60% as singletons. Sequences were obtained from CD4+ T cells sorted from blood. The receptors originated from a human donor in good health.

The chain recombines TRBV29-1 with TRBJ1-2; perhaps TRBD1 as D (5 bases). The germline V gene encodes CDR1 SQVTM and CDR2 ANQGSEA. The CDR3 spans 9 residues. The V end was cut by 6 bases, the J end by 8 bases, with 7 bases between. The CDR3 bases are TGCAGCGTCAGGGAGGGCTACACCTTC. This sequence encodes CSVREGYTF.

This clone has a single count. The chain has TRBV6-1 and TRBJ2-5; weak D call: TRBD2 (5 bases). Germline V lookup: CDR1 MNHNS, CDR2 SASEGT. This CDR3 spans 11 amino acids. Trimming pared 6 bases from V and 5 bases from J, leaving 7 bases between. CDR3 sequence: CASRSGETQYF. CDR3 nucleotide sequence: TGTGCCAGCAGGTCGGGGGAGACCCAGTACTTC.

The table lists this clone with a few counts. The CDR3 DNA follows: TGCGCCAGCAGTCTCGCTCACTCTGGGGCCAACGTCCTGACTTTC. Its translation is CASSLAHSGANVLTF. V gene TRBV5-1 combines with J gene TRBJ2-6, with D uncertain. Trimming shortened V by 5 bases and J by 0 bases, and 9 bases separated the two germline ends. The CDR3 consists of 15 residues. Germline V CDR1 and CDR2: SGHRS, YFSETQ.

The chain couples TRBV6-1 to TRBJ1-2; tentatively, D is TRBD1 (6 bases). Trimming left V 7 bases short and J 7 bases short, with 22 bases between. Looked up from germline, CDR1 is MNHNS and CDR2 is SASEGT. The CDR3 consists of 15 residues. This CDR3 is CASTDKGGMSSGYTF. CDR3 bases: TGTGCCAGCACCGACAAAGGGGGAATGTCATCTGGCTACACCTTC.

Here the CDR3 DNA reads TGTGCCAGCAGTGAGTTCGTCGGGGACAAAAACATTCAGTACTTC. Translated: CASSEFVGDKNIQYF. The chain has TRBV25-1 and TRBJ2-4; weak D call: TRBD2 (5 bases). V was pared by 3 bases and J by 3 bases, with 12 bases between. The CDR3 extends over 15 amino acids. Germline assignment: CDR1 MGHDK and CDR2 SYGVNS.

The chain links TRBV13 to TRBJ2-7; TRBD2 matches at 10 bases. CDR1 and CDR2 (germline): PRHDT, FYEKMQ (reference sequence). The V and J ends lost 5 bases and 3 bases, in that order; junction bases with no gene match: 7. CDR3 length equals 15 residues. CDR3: CASSRGLAVLYEQYF. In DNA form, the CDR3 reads TGTGCCAGCAGCCGCGGACTAGCGGTTCTCTACGAGCAGTACTTC.

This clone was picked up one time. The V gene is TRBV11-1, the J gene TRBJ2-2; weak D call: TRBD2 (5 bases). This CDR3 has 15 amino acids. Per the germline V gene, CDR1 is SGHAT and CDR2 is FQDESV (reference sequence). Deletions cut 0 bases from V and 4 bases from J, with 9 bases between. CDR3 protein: CASSLARATTGELFF. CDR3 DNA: TGTGCCAGCAGCTTAGCGCGGGCTACCACCGGGGAGCTGTTTTTT.

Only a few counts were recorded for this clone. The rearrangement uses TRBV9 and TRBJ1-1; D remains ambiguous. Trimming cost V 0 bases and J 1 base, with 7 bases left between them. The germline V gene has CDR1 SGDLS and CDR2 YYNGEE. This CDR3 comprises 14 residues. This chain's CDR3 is CASSVDSANTEAFF. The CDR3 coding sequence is TGTGCCAGCAGCGTAGATAGTGCGAACACTGAAGCTTTCTTT.

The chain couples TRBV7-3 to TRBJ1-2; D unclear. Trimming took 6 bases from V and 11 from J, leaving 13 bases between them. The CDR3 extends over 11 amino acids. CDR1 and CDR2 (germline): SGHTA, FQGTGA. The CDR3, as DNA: TGTGCCAGCAGTGGGAGTGGGGTATACACCTTC. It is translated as CASSGSGVYTF.

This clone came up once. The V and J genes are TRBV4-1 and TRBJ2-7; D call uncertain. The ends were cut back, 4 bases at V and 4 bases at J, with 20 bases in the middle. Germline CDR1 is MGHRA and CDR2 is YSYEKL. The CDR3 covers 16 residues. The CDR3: CASSPDISGVGYEQYF. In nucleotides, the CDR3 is TGCGCCAGCAGCCCCGACATTTCGGGTGTCGGATACGAGCAGTACTTC.